The clone carrying this TCR beta chain was seen only a few times. The antigen is unknown. The germline V gene has CDR1 SEHNR and CDR2 FQNEAQ (reference sequence). Trimming took off 0 bases at V and 7 bases at J, with 4 bases between the two ends. This CDR3 is built from 12 residues. The data belong to a study of cytotoxic CD8 clonotypes in ibrutinib-treated CLL. Libraries were prepared by immunoSEQ multiplex PCR; TCRdb keeps only in-frame clonotypes and omits some of them. The repertoire has some 43,000 clones, under 75% of them found once; the top ten carry 9.5% to 15%. Study-wide results and caveats: Clonality showed a rise at ibrutinib response that reversed toward baseline at progression.

The TCR comes from a human donor with chronic lymphocytic leukemia. The J gene is TRBJ2-1, the V gene TRBV7-9; D call uncertain. Sequencing used PBMCs, obtained after 12 months of ibrutinib treatment. The CDR3 is CASSLARNEQFF. CDR3 nucleotides: TGTGCCAGCAGCTTAGCCAGGAATGAGCAGTTCTTC.